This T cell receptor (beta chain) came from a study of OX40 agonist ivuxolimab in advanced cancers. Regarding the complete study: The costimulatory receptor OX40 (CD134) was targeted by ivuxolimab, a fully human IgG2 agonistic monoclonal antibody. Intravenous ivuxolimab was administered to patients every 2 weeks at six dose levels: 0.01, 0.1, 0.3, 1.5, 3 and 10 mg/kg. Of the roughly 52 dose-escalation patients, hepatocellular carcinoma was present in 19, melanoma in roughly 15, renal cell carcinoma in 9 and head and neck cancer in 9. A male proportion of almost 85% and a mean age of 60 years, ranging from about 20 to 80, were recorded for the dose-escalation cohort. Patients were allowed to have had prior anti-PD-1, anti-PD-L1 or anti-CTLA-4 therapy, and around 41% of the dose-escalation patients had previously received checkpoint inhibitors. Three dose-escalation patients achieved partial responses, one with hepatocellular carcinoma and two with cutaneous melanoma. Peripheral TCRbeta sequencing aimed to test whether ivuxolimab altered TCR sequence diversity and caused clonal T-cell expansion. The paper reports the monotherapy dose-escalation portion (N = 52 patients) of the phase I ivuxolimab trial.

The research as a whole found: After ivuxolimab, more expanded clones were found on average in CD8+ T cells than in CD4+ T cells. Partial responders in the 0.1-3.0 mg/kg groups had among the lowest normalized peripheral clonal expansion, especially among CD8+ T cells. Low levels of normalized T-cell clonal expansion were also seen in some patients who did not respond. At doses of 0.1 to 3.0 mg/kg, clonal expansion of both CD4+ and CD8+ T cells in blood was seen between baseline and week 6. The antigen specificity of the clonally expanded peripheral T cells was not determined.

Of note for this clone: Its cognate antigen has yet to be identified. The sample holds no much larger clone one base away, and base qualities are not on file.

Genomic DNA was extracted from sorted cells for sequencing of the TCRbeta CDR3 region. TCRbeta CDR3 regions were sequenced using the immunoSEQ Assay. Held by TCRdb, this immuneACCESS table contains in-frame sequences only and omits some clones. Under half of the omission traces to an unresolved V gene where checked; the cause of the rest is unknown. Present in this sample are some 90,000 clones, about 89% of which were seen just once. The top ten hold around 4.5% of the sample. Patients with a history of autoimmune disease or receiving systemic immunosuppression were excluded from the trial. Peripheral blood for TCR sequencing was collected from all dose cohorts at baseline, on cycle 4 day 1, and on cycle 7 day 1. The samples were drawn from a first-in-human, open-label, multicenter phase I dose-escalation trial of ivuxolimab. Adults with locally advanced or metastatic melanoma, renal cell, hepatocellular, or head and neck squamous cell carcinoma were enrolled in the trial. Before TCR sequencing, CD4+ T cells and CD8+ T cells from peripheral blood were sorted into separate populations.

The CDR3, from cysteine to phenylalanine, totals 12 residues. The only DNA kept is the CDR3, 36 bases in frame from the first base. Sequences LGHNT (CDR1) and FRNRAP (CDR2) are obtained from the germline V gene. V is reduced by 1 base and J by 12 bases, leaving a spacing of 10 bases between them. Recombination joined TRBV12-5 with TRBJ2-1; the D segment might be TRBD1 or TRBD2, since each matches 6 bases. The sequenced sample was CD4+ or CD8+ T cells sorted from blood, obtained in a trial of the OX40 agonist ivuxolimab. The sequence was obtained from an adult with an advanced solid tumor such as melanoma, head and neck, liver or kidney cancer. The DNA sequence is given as TGTGCTAGTGGTTTGGCCGGGGGCTGGCAGTTCTTC. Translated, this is CASGLAGGWQFF.